The 15 T cell receptor beta chains below come from one sample, sequenced in a study of CXCR4 blockade with PD-1 therapy in pancreatic cancer. The repertoire was sequenced with immunoSEQ multiplex PCR; TCRdb's copy has only in-frame clones and lacks some. The sample includes 5,000 to 7,000 clones, 35% seen only once; the top ten take 13%. The sample consisted of tumor tissue. The receptors here all came from a human donor with pancreatic ductal adenocarcinoma.

This chain connects TRBV19 to TRBJ2-5, with D tentatively TRBD1 or TRBD2 (5 bases each). Germline loops: CDR1 LNHDA, CDR2 SQIVND (reference sequence). The V gene lost 11 bases and the J gene lost 5 bases, with 30 bases spanning the gap. The CDR3 has 17 amino acids. The CDR3 nucleotides read TGTGCCCGATCCCGGAACGGCAGGGTGAGGGATTGGGAGACCCAGTACTTC. Amino acid sequence: CARSRNGRVRDWETQYF.

A few counts support this clone. The V gene is TRBV7-1, the J gene TRBJ2-2, with D uncertain. TRBV7-1 is assigned to the ORF class and has an uncertain function. Trimming cost V 4 bases and J 5 bases, with 11 bases left between them. The CDR3 spans 14 residues. CDR3 DNA sequence: TGTGCCAGCAGCTTCTCTGCCATAACCGGGGAGCTGTTTTTT. Protein sequence: CASSFSAITGELFF.

This rearrangement joins TRBV6-7 to TRBJ2-7; TRBD2 aligns across 11 bases. TRBV6-7 is recorded as an ORF, its role being uncertain. Trimming took 7 bases from V and 2 from J; bases not matched to a gene: 7. This CDR3 is built from 15 residues. The CDR3 coding sequence is TGTGCCAGCAATCCCCTTAGCGGGAGGGCCTACGAGCAGTACTTC. Its translation: CASNPLSGRAYEQYF.

The chain links TRBV1 to TRBJ2-7; TRBD2 reflects the table's D call only, with no check against the DNA. TRBV1 is recorded as a pseudogene. The CDR3 has 15 amino acids. The CDR3 DNA is TGCGCCAGCAGCCGAGATATCTCCTCCTCCTACGAGCAGTACTTC. Translating gives CASSRDISSSYEQYF.

This clone is medium-sized in the sample. This rearrangement joins TRBV6-8 to TRBJ2-7; TRBD1 matches 8 bases. The CDR3 is 15 residues long. Germline CDR1 and CDR2: MNHGY and SAAAGT. The junction had 7 bases not matched to a gene; V was cut back by 6 bases and J by 0 bases. DNA for the CDR3: TGTGCCAGCAGGACAGGGGCGGGCCGCTCCTACGAGCAGTACTTC. Protein: CASRTGAGRSYEQYF.

V usage is TRBV25-1 and J usage is TRBJ2-2; possibly TRBD1 or TRBD2 for D (5 bases each). Trimming pared 7 bases from V and 1 base from J, leaving 13 bases between. CDR3 length: 15 residues. From germline, CDR1 is MGHDK and CDR2 SYGVNS. CDR3: CASNSRDQNTGELFF. As DNA, the CDR3 is TGTGCCAGCAACTCCCGGGACCAGAACACCGGGGAGCTGTTTTTT.

V and J are TRBV15 and TRBJ1-5; 7 bases align to TRBD1. The CDR3 covers 17 residues. Germline V gene data show CDR1 as LNHNV and CDR2 as YYDKDF (reference sequence). The V gene end was trimmed by 4 bases and the J gene end by 4 bases; junction bases not matched to a gene: 13. The CDR3 protein is CATSTLRQGGSNQPQHF. In DNA, the CDR3 is TGTGCCACCAGCACCCTCCGACAGGGTGGATCAAATCAGCCCCAGCATTTT.

The chain recombines TRBV11-3 with TRBJ2-6; D gene ambiguous. The CDR3 is 15 residues long. Germline lookup yields CDR1 SGHNT and CDR2 YENEEA. Trimming pared 2 bases from V and 0 bases from J, leaving 5 bases between. The CDR3 DNA sequence: TGTGCCAGCAGCTTAACGGTCTCTGGGGCCAACGTCCTGACTTTC. It codes for CASSLTVSGANVLTF.

The genes are TRBV14 and TRBJ2-7; a possible D gene is TRBD1 (5 bases). V was trimmed by 6 bases and J by 0 bases, leaving 12 bases between them. The germline V gene has CDR1 SGHDN and CDR2 FVKESK. The CDR3 extends over 14 amino acids. For the CDR3, the DNA is TGTGCCAGCAGTCTATACAGGAGCTCCTACGAGCAGTACTTC. This gives the protein CASSLYRSSYEQYF. The variable domain in full, with the rest retrieved from reference TRBV14 and TRBJ2-7, is EAGVTQFPSHSVIEKGQTVTLRCDPISGHDNLYWYRRVMGKEIKFLLHFVKESKQDESGMPNNRFLAERTGGTYSTLKVQPAELEDSGVYFCASSLYRSSYEQYFGPGTRLTVT.

V and J are TRBV29-1 and TRBJ2-1; TRBD2 aligns across 10 bases. Trimming at V came to 5 bases and at J to 7 bases, leaving 8 bases not matched to a gene. Germline V gene sequence: CDR1 SQVTM, CDR2 ANQGSEA. CDR3 length: 14 residues. The CDR3 DNA is TGCAGCGTTTCCGGGACTAGCGCGGGAAATGAGCAGTTCTTC. Its protein product is CSVSGTSAGNEQFF.

The chain employs TRBV19 and TRBJ2-5; a weak D match, TRBD1 (6 bases). The CDR3 has 12 amino acids. V dropped 8 bases and J dropped 5 bases, with 12 bases sitting between them. Per the germline V gene, CDR1 is LNHDA and CDR2 is SQIVND (reference sequence). CDR3 region: CASQQGRETQYF. CDR3 bases: TGTGCCAGTCAACAGGGAAGGGAGACCCAGTACTTC.

The CDR3 nucleotides are TGTGCCAGTAGTACCGGGGCTGCAACTAATGAAAAACTGTTTTTT. This sequence encodes CASSTGAATNEKLFF. The chain links TRBV19 to TRBJ1-4, with a weak D call TRBD1 (5 bases). Per germline, CDR1 LNHDA and CDR2 SQIVND (reference sequence). V was cut by 4 bases and J by 0 bases, with 9 bases left in between. The CDR3 length is 15 residues.

This clone was counted only a few times. The identical CDR3 is also encoded by other nucleotide sequences in the sample. The gene calls are TRBV14 and TRBJ2-5, with D uncertain. Trimming removed 0 bases from V and 4 bases from J, with 12 bases in between. The CDR3 contains 15 residues. The germline V gene encodes CDR1 SGHDN and CDR2 FVKESK. CDR3 coding DNA: TGTGCCAGCAGCCAAGATCTTGGTAGGCCAGAGACCCAGTACTTC. Its protein product is CASSQDLGRPETQYF.

This chain joins TRBV18 and TRBJ2-7; TRBD2 agrees at 13 bases. CDR1 and CDR2 from the germline V gene are KGHSH and LQKENI. V shed 1 base and J 6 bases; nucleotides not matched to a gene: 3. The CDR3 sequence is 15 residues long. The CDR3 sequence: CASSPLGTSGVEQYF. Written as DNA, the CDR3 is TGTGCCAGCTCACCACTTGGGACTAGCGGGGTCGAGCAGTACTTC.

Notes on this clone: Distinct nucleotide sequences in the sample also encode this CDR3. The chain is built from TRBV19 and TRBJ2-7; D may correspond to TRBD1 or TRBD2 (5 bases each). The length of the CDR3 is 13 residues. V dropped 3 bases and J dropped 4 bases, with 10 bases sitting between them. CDR1 LNHDA and CDR2 SQIVND come from the germline V gene (reference sequence). The CDR3 bases are TGTGCCAGTAGTATGGGCGAGGGGTACGAGCAGTACTTC. The encoded protein is CASSMGEGYEQYF.